Reported below is one T cell receptor beta chain. The sample originates from a study of blood T cell repertoires in COVID-19. The authors' processing: Amplification of reference gene primers was used by the study to estimate nucleated cell counts. Assay used: immunoSEQ multiplex PCR; TCRdb lists only in-frame clones, some missing. The V and J calls and clone size were taken over from that table, and D and trimming were inferred from the DNA. The repertoire holds 300,000 to 450,000 clones, around 84% seen once, with 3% to 4% in the top ten. The CDR3 covers 16 residues. Germline CDR1 and CDR2: LGHDT and YNNKEL (reference sequence). Trimming pared 0 bases from V and 1 base from J, leaving 10 bases between.

The specimen was peripheral blood. The sequence derives from a young woman with acute or convalescent COVID-19. The J gene is TRBJ1-5, the V gene TRBV3-1 (or the pseudogene TRBV3-2); D call uncertain. The CDR3 bases are TGTGCCAGCAGCCAAGACCACTCGAGGAGCAATCAGCCCCAGCATTTT. Residues: CASSQDHSRSNQPQHF.